The clone carrying this TCR beta chain was recorded a few times. The sample belongs to a study of blood T cells in healthy people across ages. Together with a sample-barcoded 5' primer, a J-beta primer mix was included in a second PCR lasting about 7 to 11 cycles. In TCRdb, the 5' RACE reads were re-called with MiXCR into one record per CDR3 protein. The sample consists of hundreds of thousands of distinct CDR3 sequences, 45% to 70% of them appearing once. Trimming pared 10 bases from V and 0 bases from J, leaving 15 bases between. Germline loops: CDR1 MNHEY, CDR2 SVGAGI. This CDR3 is 14 amino acids long.

Sequencing was carried out using blood. This chain joins TRBV6-5 and TRBJ1-2; a possible D gene is TRBD1 (6 bases). The sequence derives from a middle-aged man in good health. This chain's CDR3 is CATLGGRTNYGYTF. The CDR3, as DNA: TGTGCCACCTTGGGGGGCAGGACTAACTATGGCTACACCTTC.